The 10 T cell receptor beta chains listed next were all sequenced from one sample in a study of T cell changes during pregnancy in multiple sclerosis. Repertoires were generated with immunoSEQ multiplex PCR, while TCRdb's copy carries only in-frame clones and drops some. The data show fewer than 55,000 clones, with 80% to 90% seen just once and roughly 2% held by the top ten. Sequenced material: peripheral blood, taken in the first trimester of pregnancy. These receptors originate from a female donor with multiple sclerosis, enrolled in a pregnancy study.

The chain couples TRBV5-4 to TRBJ1-2; 7 positions agree with TRBD1. V dropped 4 bases and J dropped 6; count of bases not matched to a gene: 18. CDR1 SGHNT and CDR2 YYREEE come from the germline V gene (reference sequence). The length of the CDR3 is 17 residues. The CDR3 is CASSPEVGWQGVDGYTF. CDR3 sequence (DNA): TGTGCCAGCAGCCCGGAGGTGGGCTGGCAGGGGGTTGATGGCTACACCTTC. Supplemented by reference TRBV5-4 and TRBJ1-2, the full variable domain reads ETGVTQSPTHLIKTRGQQVTLRCSSQSGHNTVSWYQQALGQGPQFIFQYYREEENGRGNFPPRFSGLQFPNYSSELNVNALELDDSALYLCASSPEVGWQGVDGYTFGSGTRLTVV.

The chain links TRBV9 to TRBJ1-5, with D possibly TRBD1 on 5 matching bases. The germline gives CDR1 SGDLS, CDR2 YYNGEE. V was clipped by 3 bases and J by 0 bases, with 7 bases between them. The CDR3 runs 14 residues. CDR3 loop: CASSGGGSNQPQHF. CDR3 coding DNA: TGTGCCAGCAGCGGGGGGGGTAGCAATCAGCCCCAGCATTTT.

In DNA, the CDR3 is TGTGCCAGCAGTTACGCCGGGACAGGGTGGGGGACCCAGTACTTC. Amino acids: CASSYAGTGWGTQYF. V gene TRBV6-6 combines with J gene TRBJ2-5; 9 bases agree with TRBD1. The J segment lost 7 bases and the V segment lost 2 bases, leaving 8 bases of the junction unmatched. Germline loops: CDR1 MNHNY, CDR2 SVGAGI (reference sequence). This CDR3 comprises 15 residues.

The CDR3 DNA sequence: TGTGCCAGCAGCCAGAGGCGTCGTGGGTCCCAGGGCTCCTACGAGCAGTACTTC. Translating it yields CASSQRRRGSQGSYEQYF. This chain connects TRBV7-9 to TRBJ2-7, with D perhaps TRBD1 (5 bases). Per germline, CDR1 SEHNR and CDR2 FQNEAQ (reference sequence). Trimming pared 5 bases from V and 0 bases from J, leaving 23 bases between. The CDR3 length is 18 residues.

The V call is TRBV5-4, the J call TRBJ1-2, with 9 bases identical to TRBD1. The CDR3 sequence is 16 residues long. The V and J ends lost 4 bases and 4 bases, in that order; junction bases with no gene match: 11. The V gene's germline CDR1 is SGHNT and CDR2 YYREEE (reference sequence). The CDR3 DNA is TGTGCCAGCAGCGATCCGACAGGGGGGAGGGGCTATGGCTACACCTTC. It specifies CASSDPTGGRGYGYTF.

The rearrangement uses TRBV4-3 and TRBJ2-3; perhaps TRBD1 as D (6 bases). The ends were cut back, 5 bases at V and 0 bases at J, with 9 bases in the middle. This CDR3 spans 14 amino acids. Germline V gene data show CDR1 as LGHNA and CDR2 as YSLEER. The CDR3 spells CASSLDRSTDTQYF. In nucleotides, the CDR3 is TGCGCCAGCAGCTTGGACAGAAGCACAGATACGCAGTATTTT.

This sequence joins TRBV27 and TRBJ2-3, with D perhaps TRBD2 (7 bases). Germline values: CDR1 MNHEY, CDR2 SMNVEV (reference sequence). Trimming left V 5 bases short and J 8 bases short, with 23 bases between. The CDR3 sequence is 16 residues long. CDR3 sequence: CASSPGQGRGVGTQYF. CDR3 nucleotides: TGTGCCAGCAGTCCCGGGCAGGGGAGGGGAGTTGGTACGCAGTATTTT.

The chain employs TRBV5-6 and TRBJ2-7, with D maybe TRBD1 (6 bases). Per germline, CDR1 SGHDT and CDR2 YYEEEE. The V end was cut by 4 bases, the J end by 4 bases, with 9 bases between. The CDR3 length is 12 residues. The CDR3 loop reads CASSETGYEQYF. The CDR3 nucleotides read TGTGCCAGCAGCGAAACAGGGTACGAGCAGTACTTC.

V usage is TRBV7-8 and J usage is TRBJ2-3; TRBD2 matches 7 bases. The CDR3 runs 14 residues. Germline V gene data show CDR1 as SGHVS and CDR2 as FQNEAQ. With 4 bases clipped from V and 2 bases from J, the junction kept 3 bases outside the gene matches. The CDR3 spells CASSYRDYTDTQYF. Here the CDR3 DNA reads TGTGCCAGCAGCTACCGGGACTACACAGATACGCAGTATTTT.

This rearrangement joins TRBV5-1 to TRBJ2-7; D perhaps matches TRBD1 (6 bases). Germline V gene lookup returns CDR1 SGHRS and CDR2 YFSETQ. The germline V and J ends were trimmed by 2 bases and 1 base, with 13 bases remaining between them. The CDR3 is 15 residues long. CDR3 DNA sequence: TGCGCCAGCAGCTTAACAGGGCGGAGGTCCTACGAGCAGTACTTC. It codes for CASSLTGRRSYEQYF.